This T cell receptor beta chain was retrieved from a study of CD8+ T cells in alopecia areata. Noted treatment: oral pan-JAK inhibitor, 5-10 mg twice daily. Extraction of RNA preceded its reverse transcription into cDNA, which served as the sequencing template. TCRdb keeps only in-frame clones here, not all; method: immunoSEQ multiplex PCR. The sample has approximately 180,000 clones; 50% to 70% are singletons. Here the sequenced sample was CD4+ T cells sorted from blood, taken at approximately week 49, from a patient treated with tofacitinib. This TCR came from a human donor with alopecia areata.

Here the CDR3 DNA reads TGTGCCACCAGCACTGGAGGGTATTCTGGCTACACCTTC. Its protein product is CATSTGGYSGYTF. The chain is built from TRBV15 and TRBJ1-2, with no clear D. Per the germline V gene, CDR1 is LNHNV and CDR2 is YYDKDF (reference sequence). V lost 4 bases to trimming and J lost 7 bases, with 13 bases between them. CDR3 size: 13 residues.